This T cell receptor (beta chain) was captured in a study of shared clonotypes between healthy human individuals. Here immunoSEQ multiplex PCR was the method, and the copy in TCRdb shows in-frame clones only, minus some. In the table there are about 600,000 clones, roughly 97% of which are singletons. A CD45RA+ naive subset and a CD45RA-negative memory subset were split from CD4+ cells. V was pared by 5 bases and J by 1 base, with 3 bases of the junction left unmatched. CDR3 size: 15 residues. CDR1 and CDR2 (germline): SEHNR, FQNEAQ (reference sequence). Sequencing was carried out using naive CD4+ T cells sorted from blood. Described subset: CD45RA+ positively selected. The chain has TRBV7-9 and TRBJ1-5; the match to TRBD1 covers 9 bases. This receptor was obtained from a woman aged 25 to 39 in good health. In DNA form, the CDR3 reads TGTGCCAGCAGCGGGACAGGGATGAGCAATCAGCCCCAGCATTTT. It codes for CASSGTGMSNQPQHF. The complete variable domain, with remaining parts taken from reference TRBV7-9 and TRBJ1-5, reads DTGVSQNPRHKITKRGQNVTFRCDPISEHNRLYWYRQTLGQGPEFLTYFQNEAQLEKSRLLSDRFSAERPKGSFSTLEIQRTEQGDSAMYLCASSGTGMSNQPQHFGDGTRLSIL.